This T cell receptor (beta chain) stems from a study of neurological immune-mediated disorders (dated by TCRdb to between 2018 and 2021). Concerning the study at large: Peripheral blood TCR-beta repertoires from HTLV-I-associated myelopathy (HAM/TSP) patients, multiple sclerosis patients and healthy controls were compared by UMI-based sequencing. The roughly 110 TCR-beta libraries included longitudinal samples, technical triplicates and paired sorted CD4+ and CD8+ T-cell subsets alongside PBMC samples. Of the approximately 66 subjects in the cohort, about 15 were HAM/TSP patients, roughly 34 were multiple sclerosis patients, and some 20 were healthy controls. What the authors observed across the whole study: The highest TCR clonal expansion was observed in HAM/TSP patients, whereas the lowest was observed in MS patients, even when compared with healthy controls. No identical CDR3 amino acid sequences were found to be shared among expanded clones across subjects, suggesting that TCR-beta repertoires were private in all groups.

The healthy controls were volunteers from a blood bank in Maryland, USA. Unsorted PBMC libraries were generated from 2 million PBMCs stored in RNAlater at -80 °C until RNA extraction. Peripheral blood was subjected to Ficoll-Hypaque density gradient centrifugation to isolate PBMCs, which were then cryopreserved in liquid nitrogen. The CDR3 covers 15 residues, taking in both the cysteine and the phenylalanine. The entry retains the CDR3 DNA only, 45 bases that are in frame from base 1. For CDR1 and CDR2, the germline V gene (reference sequence) lists LGHDT and YNNKEL. Cut back by 1 base and 4 bases, the V and J ends lie 12 bases apart. Note on this clonotype: No antigen is known for it. This may stem from a read error, because a much larger clone lies one nucleotide away.

cDNA was synthesized by template-switch 5'RACE using a primer carrying a 10-nucleotide random unique molecular identifier by which each TCR transcript was tagged. Each sequencing run produced over 200 million TCR-beta sequences covering 15-18 subjects. Total RNA was extracted with the RNeasy kit. TCR-beta VDJ regions were amplified with primers for the TCR constant region and the 5'RACE anchor, using the KAPA Real-time Library Amplification kit. Sample indexes and Illumina adaptors were added in a first PCR, and a second PCR then increased library yield. The roughly 650 bp TCR product was size-selected on a 2% E-gel SizeSelection system after Ampure bead purification. Library quality was checked on a Bioanalyzer, concentration was measured with Qubit, and libraries were quantified with the Kapa Library Quantification kit before pooling. Libraries were sequenced paired-end 2 x 150 bp on an Illumina HiSeq 2500. To increase sequence diversity, about 23-30% phiX was spiked into each library pool. Turning to the authors' computational methods: The quality-filtered reads were processed with the UMI-based MiGEC pipeline, whose error correction step removed more than 85% of the raw TCR sequences. IMGT germline references were used for aligning VDJ genes, and each clonotype was defined as a unique CDR3 amino acid sequence together with its V-J genes. Clonal expansion, Shannon diversity and CDR3 relatedness (CalcPairwiseDistances, ClusterSamples) were evaluated with VDJtools, and phylogenetic trees were built with CLCbio workbench. Expanded clones were defined as having at least 8 unique UMIs, based on coefficient-of-variation modelling across technical triplicates. TCRdb reprocessed the public reads (quality trimming at Q25 with fastp, clone calling with MiXCR) and kept in-frame beta chains. A single entry per CDR3 protein holds the most common genes and DNA from its merged rows. In this record, the V and J calls reflect TCRdb's handling and not the investigators' own analysis. The sample contains around 78,000 distinct CDR3 sequences, approximately 17% of them found a single time. The leading ten clones occupy about 16% of the sample.

The V gene is TRBV3-1 and the J gene is TRBJ2-3; a tentative D call is TRBD2 (5 bases match). This sequence was found in a woman in her thirties or forties in good health. The sample consisted of PBMCs. The DNA sequence reads TGTGCCAGCAGCCAAGGGCAATATAGCGCAGATACGCAGTATTTT. Translated, this gives CASSQGQYSADTQYF.